The entry below describes one T cell receptor (beta chain). Its antigen is currently unknown. This sample was taken from a study of T cell responses to AZD1222 COVID-19 vaccine. At the level of the study: Pooled in the analysis were second doses at about 4 or about 12 weeks. General study findings and limits: Spike-wide coverage was observed for vaccine-associated CD4 TCRs, with dominant responses at 160-218 and 743-854. Just 5 or 6 AZD1222 recipients tested seropositive at baseline. With two AZD1222 doses given, Spike-specific TCR breadth and depth both rose.

Germline CDR1 SGHAT, CDR2 FQNNGV. The CDR3 length is 15 residues. Trimming removed 1 base from V and 7 bases from J, with 16 bases in between. Profiled with immunoSEQ multiplex PCR; TCRdb holds only in-frame clones, not every one. The data show approximately 130,000 clones, with about 90% seen just once and over 5% held by the top ten. The genes are TRBV11-2 and TRBJ1-2; D is ambiguous. The sample in question was peripheral blood, obtained on day 0 of AZD1222 vaccination. This clonotype was sampled from an adult in good health. CDR3 sequence reads: CASSLAVSGLPGYTF. The CDR3 DNA is TGTGCCAGCAGCTTAGCCGTGTCGGGCCTACCTGGCTACACCTTC.